The 28 T cell receptor beta chains in this list originate from one sample, sequenced in a study of blood T cell repertoires in COVID-19. Only in-frame clones appear in the TCRdb table, and some are missing; sequencing was by immunoSEQ multiplex PCR. This sample has roughly 190,000 clones, with roughly four fifths found just once. Sequenced input: peripheral blood. Source of these receptors: a human donor with acute or convalescent COVID-19. The donor label of this sample is uncertain.

The V and J genes are TRBV5-4 and TRBJ2-5; 11 bases match TRBD2. The CDR3 spans 16 residues. Trimming at V came to 4 bases and at J to 7 bases, leaving 12 bases not matched to a gene. From germline, CDR1 is SGHNT and CDR2 YYREEE (reference sequence). For the CDR3, the DNA is TGTGCCAGCAGCCCCGGACTAGCGGGTCCCATGGGGACCCAGTACTTC. Its translation is CASSPGLAGPMGTQYF.

The chain links TRBV3-1 (or the pseudogene TRBV3-2) to TRBJ2-5; 13 positions agree with TRBD2. Germline CDR1 reads LGHDT; CDR2 reads YNNKEL (reference sequence). After removal of 3 bases from V and 0 bases from J, the junction contained 1 base not matched to a gene. There are 16 residues in the CDR3. The CDR3 DNA reads TGTGCCAGCAGCCACGGGACTAGCGGGGACCAAGAGACCCAGTACTTC. It specifies CASSHGTSGDQETQYF.

This chain connects TRBV27 to TRBJ1-2, with TRBD1 as a possible D gene (6 bases). Between the trimmed V and J ends, which lost 3 bases and 7 bases, there was a span of 12 bases. The CDR3 is 13 residues long. Per germline, CDR1 MNHEY and CDR2 SMNVEV (reference sequence). This CDR3 reads CASSLSGAGGYTF. The CDR3 nucleotides are TGTGCCAGCAGTTTGTCAGGGGCCGGTGGCTACACCTTC.

The chain uses TRBV5-5 and TRBJ2-2, with 7 bases lining up with TRBD2. Germline CDR1 SGHKS, CDR2 YYEKEE (reference sequence). J gave up 9 bases and V 1 base, and 12 bases lay outside the gene matches. This CDR3 is 16 amino acids long. Here the CDR3 reads CASSLSPAGTHRELFF. In DNA, the CDR3 is TGTGCCAGCAGCTTGAGTCCAGCGGGGACCCACCGGGAGCTGTTTTTT. The entire variable domain, with the rest obtained from reference TRBV5-5 and TRBJ2-2, is as follows: DAGVTQSPTHLIKTRGQQVTLRCSPISGHKSVSWYQQVLGQGPQFIFQYYEKEERGRGNFPDRFSARQFPNYSSELNVNALLLGDSALYLCASSLSPAGTHRELFFGEGSRLTVL.

The chain recombines TRBV7-9 with TRBJ2-2, with 10 bases lining up with TRBD1. V shed 0 bases, J shed 7 bases, and the junction held 8 bases outside the gene matches. The length of the CDR3 is 17 residues. Germline V gives CDR1 SEHNR, CDR2 FQNEAQ (reference sequence). In nucleotides, the CDR3 is TGTGCCAGCAGCTTAGCCCGGACAGGGGGAAACGACGGGGAGCTGTTTTTT. It specifies CASSLARTGGNDGELFF.

The CDR3 loop reads CASSSPGIPNTEAFF. The CDR3 DNA follows: TGTGCCAGCAGTTCGCCGGGGATCCCGAACACTGAAGCTTTCTTT. The chain combines TRBV28 with TRBJ1-1; D gene ambiguous. The CDR3 loop spans 15 amino acids. The V end lost 4 bases, the J end lost 1 base, and 13 bases lay between the germline ends. Germline loops: CDR1 MDHEN, CDR2 SYDVKM.

The chain combines TRBV7-2 with TRBJ1-5, with D unresolved. Germline CDR1 and CDR2: SGHTA and FQGNSA. V lost 1 base, J lost 3 bases, and 10 bases lay in between. This CDR3 is 15 amino acids long. The CDR3 coding sequence is TGTGCCAGCAGCTTAGAGGAGGGAGACAATCAGCCCCAGCATTTT. It yields the protein CASSLEEGDNQPQHF.

The rearrangement joins TRBV7-9 to TRBJ2-6; 11 bases match TRBD1. V trimming: 1 base; J trimming: 3 bases; junction bases outside the gene matches: 5. The CDR3 has 18 residues. Per the germline V gene, CDR1 is SEHNR and CDR2 is FQNEAQ (reference sequence). The CDR3, as DNA: TGTGCCAGCAGCTTAGAGGGACAGGGGGTAGGTGGGGCCAACGTCCTGACTTTC. It codes for CASSLEGQGVGGANVLTF.

The genes are TRBV19 and TRBJ2-1; D remains unclear. With 0 bases removed from V and 7 bases from J, the gap between germline ends came to 13 bases. This CDR3 comprises 15 residues. Germline V lookup: CDR1 LNHDA, CDR2 SQIVND (reference sequence). The CDR3 region has the DNA TGTGCCAGTAGTATAGATCAGCCGGGTTGGAATGAGCAGTTCTTC. Translated, it gives CASSIDQPGWNEQFF.

CDR3 sequence: CASSQAGAGGGYTF. CDR3 coding DNA: TGTGCCAGCAGCCAAGCTGGAGCGGGTGGAGGCTACACCTTC. The rearrangement uses TRBV14 and TRBJ1-2; no definite D call. The CDR3 consists of 14 residues. The germline V and J ends were trimmed by 1 base and 8 bases, with 14 bases remaining between them. The germline gives CDR1 SGHDN, CDR2 FVKESK.

CDR3 in amino acids: CASSQGLLGGNEQFF. In DNA, the CDR3 is TGTGCCAGCAGCCAAGGATTACTAGGAGGTAATGAGCAGTTCTTC. The chain recombines TRBV3-1 (or the pseudogene TRBV3-2) with TRBJ2-1; a weak D match, TRBD2 (5 bases). Germline CDR1 is LGHDT and CDR2 is YNNKEL (reference sequence). The ends were cut back, 1 base at V and 7 bases at J, with 14 bases in the middle. The CDR3 contains 15 residues.

The J gene is TRBJ1-4, the V gene TRBV3-1 (or the pseudogene TRBV3-2); D is undetermined. This CDR3 comprises 13 residues. V lost 1 base and J 7 bases, leaving 7 bases between the germline ends. The germline gives CDR1 LGHDT, CDR2 YNNKEL (reference sequence). CDR3 sequence (DNA): TGTGCCAGCAGCCAAGCGCCGGGTGAAAAACTGTTTTTT. It is translated as CASSQAPGEKLFF.

The chain carries TRBV18 and TRBJ1-6; D possibly corresponds to TRBD1 (5 bases). CDR3 length: 16 amino acids. Per germline, CDR1 KGHSH and CDR2 LQKENI. With 2 bases removed from V and 3 bases from J, the gap between germline ends came to 11 bases. DNA for the CDR3: TGTGCCAGCTCACCAAACAGGCAGGGCTATAATTCACCCCTCCACTTT. Translation: CASSPNRQGYNSPLHF.

This clone occurred once. The chain employs TRBV9 and TRBJ2-1, with TRBD2 matching over 8 bases. CDR1 SGDLS and CDR2 YYNGEE come from the germline V gene. This CDR3 spans 15 amino acids. Unmatched junction bases numbered 12, after V lost 3 bases and J lost 10 bases. CDR3 nucleotide sequence: TGTGCCAGCAGCGCTCGGACTAGCCCCCTAGGAGAGCAGTTCTTC. This codes for CASSARTSPLGEQFF.

The chain links TRBV9 to TRBJ2-1; TRBD1 matches at 7 bases. The CDR3 is 16 residues long. V shed 3 bases and J 4 bases; nucleotides not matched to a gene: 10. Germline V gene sequence: CDR1 SGDLS, CDR2 YYNGEE. CDR3 DNA: TGTGCCAGCAGCGCGCCCGGGACAGCCTTTTACAATGAGCAGTTCTTC. Protein sequence: CASSAPGTAFYNEQFF.

The rearrangement joins TRBV5-1 to TRBJ1-1; 8 bases are a match to TRBD1. The germline CDR1 and CDR2 sequences are SGHRS and YFSETQ. CDR3 size: 14 residues. V was pared by 3 bases and J by 1 base, with 2 bases of the junction left unmatched. The DNA of the CDR3 is TGCGCCAGCAGCTCTGGACAGGGGAACACTGAAGCTTTCTTT. Its translation: CASSSGQGNTEAFF.

This rearrangement joins TRBV28 to TRBJ2-7, with a possible D match to TRBD2 (6 bases). CDR3 length: 15 amino acids. Trimming cost V 2 bases and J 0 bases, with 11 bases left between them. Germline CDR1 reads MDHEN; CDR2 reads SYDVKM. CDR3 DNA: TGTGCCAGCAGTTTAACCGGGACTCACTCCTACGAGCAGTACTTC. The encoded protein is CASSLTGTHSYEQYF.

For the CDR3, the DNA is TGTGCCAGTAGTGCTCAGGGCAATGGCTACACCTTC. Encoded protein: CASSAQGNGYTF. This chain uses TRBV19 with TRBJ1-2; D possibly corresponds to TRBD1 (5 bases). From germline, CDR1 is LNHDA and CDR2 SQIVND (reference sequence). The CDR3 is 12 amino acids. V was clipped by 5 bases and J by 6 bases, with 10 bases between them.

This clone was found once. The V gene is TRBV18, the J gene TRBJ1-4; the D gene is possibly TRBD1 (6 bases). V lost 3 bases to trimming and J lost 0 bases, with 14 bases between them. Per the germline V gene, CDR1 is KGHSH and CDR2 is LQKENI. This CDR3 comprises 17 residues. CDR3 DNA sequence: TGTGCCAGCTCACCCGACAGGAACCAAGCAACTAATGAAAAACTGTTTTTT. Translation gives CASSPDRNQATNEKLFF. Full variable domain (remainder filled in from reference TRBV18 and TRBJ1-4): NAGVMQNPRHLVRRRGQEARLRCSPMKGHSHVYWYRQLPEEGLKFMVYLQKENIIDESGMPKERFSAEFPKEGPSILRIQQVVRGDSAAYFCASSPDRNQATNEKLFFGSGTQLSVL.

The genes are TRBV29-1 and TRBJ2-1, with 12 positions matching TRBD2. The V and J ends lost 5 bases and 7 bases, in that order; junction bases with no gene match: 6. CDR3 size: 14 residues. From germline, CDR1 is SQVTM and CDR2 ANQGSEA. The CDR3 region is CSVIWTSGKNEQFF. In nucleotides, the CDR3 is TGCAGCGTTATATGGACTAGCGGGAAAAATGAGCAGTTCTTC.

V gene TRBV19 combines with J gene TRBJ2-1; 13 bases agree with TRBD2. The CDR3 runs 14 residues. Looked up from germline, CDR1 is LNHDA and CDR2 is SQIVND (reference sequence). Trimming removed 11 bases from V and 5 bases from J; junction bases left unmatched: 6. This CDR3 is CASRTSGGHNEQFF. The CDR3 bases are TGTGCCTCGAGGACTAGCGGGGGTCACAATGAGCAGTTCTTC.

V usage is TRBV6-5 and J usage is TRBJ2-7, with 10 bases lining up with TRBD2. With 6 bases clipped from V and 2 bases from J, the junction kept 4 bases outside the gene matches. Looked up from germline, CDR1 is MNHEY and CDR2 is SVGAGI. This CDR3 has 14 residues. The CDR3 DNA sequence: TGTGCCAGCAGAGTACTAGCGGGGCCCTACGAGCAGTACTTC. Translation: CASRVLAGPYEQYF.

This clone appeared a few times. The genes are TRBV20-1 and TRBJ1-3; no clear D. Between the trimmed V and J ends, which lost 6 bases and 3 bases, there was a span of 12 bases. There are 13 residues in the CDR3. The germline V gene encodes CDR1 DFQATT and CDR2 SNEGSKA (reference sequence). The CDR3 DNA is TGCAGTGCCAGTCACGGGGTTGGAAACACCATATATTTT. As protein: CSASHGVGNTIYF.

This chain's CDR3 is CASSERQGGSGYTF. The CDR3 bases are TGTGCCAGCAGTGAAAGACAGGGGGGGTCTGGCTACACCTTC. V usage is TRBV6-1 and J usage is TRBJ1-2, with 9 positions matching TRBD1. The junction had 5 bases not matched to a gene; V was cut back by 2 bases and J by 7 bases. This CDR3 region has 14 residues. The germline V gene encodes CDR1 MNHNS and CDR2 SASEGT.

The chain uses TRBV2 and TRBJ1-1; tentatively, D is TRBD1 (6 bases). Germline V lookup: CDR1 SNHLY, CDR2 FYNNEI. Trimming stripped 6 bases from V and 5 bases from J, with 13 bases between. The CDR3 consists of 13 residues. The CDR3 DNA follows: TGTGCCAGCAGCGGCAGGGGTAGGACTGAAGCTTTCTTT. Protein: CASSGRGRTEAFF.

The genes are TRBV19 and TRBJ1-5; perhaps TRBD1 as D (6 bases). The CDR3 is made up of 16 amino acids. Germline CDR1 reads LNHDA; CDR2 reads SQIVND (reference sequence). The ends were cut back, 6 bases at V and 6 bases at J, with 21 bases in the middle. The CDR3, as DNA: TGTGCCAGTAGCGACTTTGGAAGGGGGTTAGGTCAGCCCCAGCATTTT. Translated, it gives CASSDFGRGLGQPQHF.

V usage is TRBV14 and J usage is TRBJ2-3, with unresolved D. Germline V gene lookup returns CDR1 SGHDN and CDR2 FVKESK. Trimming removed 3 bases at V and 7 bases at J, with 11 bases between. The CDR3 consists of 13 residues. The CDR3 is CASSQSDLNTQYF. In DNA form, the CDR3 reads TGTGCCAGCAGCCAGTCAGACTTAAATACGCAGTATTTT.

On this clone itself: The junction shows a germline mismatch at one end, possibly a read error. The chain carries TRBV6-2 or TRBV6-3 and TRBJ2-7; TRBD2 aligns across 8 bases. This CDR3 region has 10 residues. In germline, CDR1 is MNHEY, CDR2 SVGEGT. The chain's CDR3 is CASSTSGRLF. DNA for the CDR3: TGTGCCAGCAGTACTAGCGGCCGACTTTTC.